This T cell receptor beta chain is from a study of T cells in Graves' hyperthyroidism and ophthalmopathy. This clonotype was found many times. Fresh 10 ml peripheral blood yielded PBMCs. There were TCR beta CDR3 regions amplified from RNA transcripts. First-round RT-PCR targeting the TCR CDR3 was performed with the HTBI primer set. TCRdb redid the calling of the multiplex PCR reads with MiXCR, one entry per CDR3 protein. The sample lists roughly 580,000 distinct CDR3 sequences, roughly 13% occurring once. This TCR was sampled from a woman aged 30 to 39 with Graves' hyperthyroidism that later progressed to Graves' ophthalmopathy. The sequenced sample was blood.

The CDR3 loop reads CASSEFTGSGNTIYF. DNA for the CDR3: TGTGCCAGCAGTGAATTTACAGGGTCTGGAAACACCATATATTTT. The chain recombines TRBV2 with TRBJ1-3; the D gene is possibly TRBD1 (6 bases). V lost 2 bases and J lost 1, with 9 bases in between. This CDR3 comprises 15 residues. CDR1 is SNHLY, CDR2 FYNNEI, per germline.